The T cell receptor beta chain described here comes from a study of kidney transplant recipient with SARS-CoV-2 infection. This clonotype showed up many times. V gave up 2 bases and J gave up 2 bases; unmatched junction bases: 8. Per the germline V gene, CDR1 is MNHEY and CDR2 is SVGAGI. The CDR3 is 16 residues long. TCRdb processed the reads anew with MiXCR; each CDR3 protein has one entry. The sample carries 250,000 or so distinct CDR3 sequences, 29% recorded once. The source was a blood sample, collected at baseline and on roughly day 110 from a kidney transplant recipient. The origin of this receptor is a male patient in his thirties who had COVID-19 and was a kidney transplant recipient. Some T cells could come from the graft donor. The chain links TRBV6-5 to TRBJ2-7; 8 positions agree with TRBD1. The DNA of the CDR3 is TGTGCCAGCAGTTACCCGACCGGGACAGGTACCTACGAGCAGTACTTC. It is translated as CASSYPTGTGTYEQYF.